The 10 T cell receptor beta chains reported below all come from one sample, sequenced in a study of CD8+ T cells in alopecia areata. Cells that came from pooled cutaneous lymph nodes were sorted using CD4, CD8alpha, NKG2D, NKG2ACE and other markers. The sequencing template was cDNA reverse transcribed from extracted RNA. The protocol was immunoSEQ multiplex PCR, while the TCRdb copy is restricted to in-frame clones and leaves out a portion. Listed for the sample are 200,000 to 300,000 clones, none seen a single time. The sequencing input was CD4+ T cells sorted from a lymph node. The receptor set was obtained from a C3H/HeJ mouse with alopecia areata. The strain's MHC type: H2-k.

This clone was recorded a few times. The listed genes are named as in mouse. The CDR3 end is not reached by the read, which stops 4 residues before it; the germline J gene fills it in. The identical CDR3 is also encoded by other nucleotide sequences in the sample. The V call is TRBV19, the J call TRBJ2-5; 8 bases are a match to TRBD2. With V trimmed by 2 bases and J by 2 bases, 1 base remained unmatched. This CDR3 has 14 residues. Looked up from germline, CDR1 is FNHDT and CDR2 is SITEND (reference sequence). The CDR3 DNA, read in part, is TGTGCCAGCAGTATGGGGGGGGCCCAAGAC. Its protein is CASSMGGAQD. The entire CDR3 protein is CASSMGGAQDTQYF.

On this clone itself: This may be a read error, as it is one base from a much larger clone. Mouse germline and gene names are used. Incomplete CDR3 DNA: TGTGCCAGCAGCTCCGGGACAGGGGGCTCC. Translation: CASSSGTGGS. The whole CDR3 region reads CASSSGTGGSDYTF. The chain uses TRBV4 and TRBJ1-2, with 11 bases identical to TRBD1. The CDR3 is cut off 4 residues early in the read; its end comes from the germline J gene. The CDR3 totals 14 residues. The V and J ends lost 4 bases and 4 bases, in that order; junction bases with no gene match: 2. Germline V gene data show CDR1 as LGHDT and CDR2 as YNNKQL (reference sequence).

In its sample, this clone was seen a few times. Mouse germline and gene names are used. The CDR3 DNA, read in part, is TGTGCCAGCAGCCACAGGGGA. Its translation: CASSHRG. The complete CDR3 sequence is CASSHRGEVFF. The V gene is TRBV13-1, the J gene TRBJ1-1, with 7 bases lining up with TRBD1. The read ends 4 residues before the CDR3 terminus; that terminus is restored from the germline J gene. Germline lookup yields CDR1 NSHNY and CDR2 SYGAGN. The CDR3 has 11 residues.

With respect to this clone: Gene names are mouse gene names. The CDR3 bases that were read are TGTGCCAGCAACACCGGGACAGGGAGTGCAGAA. It is translated as CASNTGTGSAE. Given in full, the CDR3 is CASNTGTGSAETLYF. The V call is TRBV19, the J call TRBJ2-3; 9 bases are a match to TRBD1. The read comes to an end 4 residues before the CDR3 does, leaving the germline J gene to fill in the end. The germline V gene encodes CDR1 FNHDT and CDR2 SITEND (reference sequence). Trimming at V came to 6 bases and at J to 0 bases, leaving 5 bases not matched to a gene. The CDR3 consists of 15 residues.

As concerns this clone: The gene names here belong to mouse. The read ends 4 residues early relative to the CDR3; the germline J gene fills the gap. V gene TRBV29 combines with J gene TRBJ2-1, with D possibly being TRBD1 (6 bases). V was clipped by 7 bases and J by 6 bases, with 10 bases between them. Germline V CDR1 and CDR2: MSHET, SYDVDS. The CDR3 contains 12 residues. Partial CDR3 DNA: TGTGCTAGCAAAACAGGGCTTGCT. It is translated as CASKTGLA. The CDR3 in its entirety is CASKTGLAEQFF.

This clone was seen only a few times. Gene names and germline match the mouse. The read finishes 3 residues shy of the CDR3 end, and the germline J gene is used to complete it. This sequence joins TRBV1 and TRBJ1-6, with D perhaps matching TRBD1 (6 bases). TRBJ1-6 is recorded as an ORF, its role being uncertain. The CDR3 is 15 residues long. Trimming shortened V by 4 bases and J by 2 bases, and 9 bases separated the two germline ends. CDR1 is NSQYPW and CDR2 is LRSPGD in the germline V gene (reference sequence). CDR3 loop: CTCSGRDTYNSPLYF. The DNA read from the CDR3 is TGCACCTGCAGTGGCAGGGACACCTATAATTCGCCC.

Comment on this clone: The listed genes are named as in mouse. Read sequence stops 4 residues before the CDR3 end, and the germline J gene provides the missing end. The V call is TRBV31, the J call TRBJ1-2, with unresolved D. CDR1 is GKSSPN, CDR2 SITVG, per germline. V lost 0 bases, J lost 1 base, and 6 bases lay in between. This CDR3 spans 13 amino acids. The sequenced CDR3 bases are TGTGCCTGGAGTCTAAACATAAACTCC. Translated: CAWSLNINS. The full CDR3 reads CAWSLNINSDYTF.

A note on this clone: Mouse germline and gene names are used. The read terminates 4 residues ahead of where the CDR3 ends, so the germline J gene completes it. The chain carries TRBV1 and TRBJ2-1, with 7 bases aligning to TRBD1. From germline, CDR1 is NSQYPW and CDR2 LRSPGD (reference sequence). V dropped 5 bases and J dropped 1; count of bases not matched to a gene: 5. This CDR3 has 15 residues. The part of the CDR3 DNA that was read is TGCACCTGCAGTACACCGGGACAGAACTATGCT. Protein: CTCSTPGQNYA. The full CDR3 sequence reads CTCSTPGQNYAEQFF.

For this clone: The genes are named according to mouse. The DNA ends 4 residues before the CDR3 does, and the rest of the CDR3 is filled in from the germline J gene. The V and J genes are TRBV13-3 and TRBJ1-2; 9 positions match TRBD1. Per the germline V gene, CDR1 is NNHDY and CDR2 is SYVADS. The CDR3 consists of 15 residues. J lost 3 bases, V lost 1 base, and 4 bases had no gene match. The covered CDR3 bases are TGTGCCAGCAGTGATTGGACAGGGGTGGACTCC. It yields the protein CASSDWTGVDS. The whole CDR3 region reads CASSDWTGVDSDYTF.

As regards this clone: Genes and germline are mouse. The read stops 4 residues short of the end of the CDR3; the missing end is completed from the germline J gene. The same CDR3 is also encoded by other DNA sequences in this sample. The chain carries TRBV17 and TRBJ1-1, with a tentative D call TRBD1 (5 bases). Germline CDR1 and CDR2: MNHDT and YYDKIL. CDR3 length equals 12 residues. CDR3 bases read: TGTGCTAGCAGTAGGTGGGGGACA. Translating gives CASSRWGT. The CDR3 in its entirety is CASSRWGTEVFF.